This passage covers 13 T cell receptor beta chains from one sample sequenced in a study of T cells in women clearing cervical HPV infection. Assay used: immunoSEQ multiplex PCR; TCRdb lists only in-frame clones, some missing. This sample's table reports tens of thousands of clones. The sequenced material came from blood buffy coat. Source of these receptors: a woman aged 18 to 75 with a cervical HPV16 infection that either progressed to CIN3+ or cleared (not recorded which).

Of note for this clone: The CDR3 is cut off 3 residues early in the read; its end comes from the germline J gene. This sequence joins TRBV13 and TRBJ2-7, with 7 nucleotides matching TRBD1. Germline CDR1 PRHDT, CDR2 FYEKMQ (reference sequence). J was trimmed by 6 bases and V by 6 bases; bases with no gene match: 5. The CDR3 consists of 12 residues. CDR3 protein: CASRARGPEQYF. The part of the CDR3 DNA that was read is TGTGCCAGCAGGGCTAGGGGGCCCGAG.

As regards this clone: The read finishes 3 residues shy of the CDR3 end, and the germline J gene is used to complete it. The chain couples TRBV6-2 or TRBV6-3 to TRBJ2-5; TRBD1 might be the D (5 bases). Per germline, CDR1 MNHEY and CDR2 SVGEGT. Trimming left V 5 bases short and J 5 bases short, with 12 bases between. CDR3 length equals 13 residues. Partial CDR3 DNA: TGTGCCAGCAGTGTCAGGGTGATGGAGACC. This codes for CASSVRVMET. The whole CDR3 is CASSVRVMETQYF.

With respect to this clone: The read terminates 3 residues ahead of where the CDR3 ends, so the germline J gene completes it. The genes are TRBV10-2 and TRBJ2-7; no clear D. This CDR3 comprises 13 residues. Germline values: CDR1 WSHSY, CDR2 SAAADI. V was trimmed by 7 bases and J by 6 bases, leaving 16 bases between them. The covered CDR3 bases are TGCGCCAGCACCAACCACCCGGTTTTCGAG. It specifies CASTNHPVFE. The whole CDR3 region reads CASTNHPVFEQYF.

For this clone: The read falls 3 residues short of the CDR3 end, and the missing part is taken from the germline J gene. The V call is TRBV20-1, the J call TRBJ2-1; 11 bases line up with TRBD2. There are 18 residues in the CDR3. Trimming took 0 bases from V and 0 from J; bases not matched to a gene: 7. The germline CDR1 and CDR2 sequences are DFQATT and SNEGSKA (reference sequence). The CDR3 here is CSARDPLAGAPSYNEQFF. The part of the CDR3 DNA that was read is TGCAGTGCTAGAGATCCACTAGCGGGGGCCCCCTCCTACAATGAG.

Of note for this clone: The observed sequence ends 3 residues before the CDR3 terminus, with the missing tail filled in from the germline J gene. This chain connects TRBV2 to TRBJ2-5; 12 bases map to TRBD2. The ends lost 6 bases at V and 5 bases at J; junction bases unmatched: 13. Germline assignment: CDR1 SNHLY and CDR2 FYNNEI. The CDR3 length is 17 residues. The CDR3 loop reads CASRKQASGGVGETQYF. Partial CDR3 DNA: TGTGCCAGCAGGAAGCAGGCTAGCGGGGGGGTCGGCGAGACC.

According to its frequency, this clone is medium-sized. The read is 3 residues too short to cover the CDR3 end, so that end is filled in from the germline J gene. The chain recombines TRBV2 with TRBJ2-5; TRBD2 aligns across 9 bases. The trim removed 4 bases at V and 2 bases at J, leaving 5 bases unmatched. Germline-derived CDR1 and CDR2 are SNHLY and FYNNEI. This CDR3 comprises 15 residues. CDR3 amino acids: CASSAGTSPQETQYF. The CDR3 bases that were read are TGTGCCAGCAGTGCCGGGACTAGCCCTCAAGAGACC.

In the case of this clone: The CDR3 is cut off 3 residues early in the read; its end comes from the germline J gene. The rearrangement links TRBV19 to TRBJ1-2; 9 nucleotides align to TRBD1. CDR1 and CDR2 from the germline V gene are LNHDA and SQIVND (reference sequence). The CDR3 is made up of 13 amino acids. Germline trimming cut 7 bases from V and 4 bases from J; bases unmatched to any gene: 4. CDR3: CASKQGASYGYTF. The CDR3 DNA, read in part, is TGTGCCAGTAAACAGGGGGCGAGCTATGGC.

The sequenced part of the CDR3 DNA is TGCAGTGCTAGAGAGGCCCGAGGGACAGGAAATAATCAGCCC. It is translated as CSAREARGTGNNQP. The whole CDR3 sequence is CSAREARGTGNNQPQHF. The chain employs TRBV20-1 and TRBJ1-5; 8 positions match TRBD1. The read stops 3 residues short of the end of the CDR3; the missing end is completed from the germline J gene. Germline V gene lookup returns CDR1 DFQATT and CDR2 SNEGSKA (reference sequence). With 0 bases clipped from V and 4 bases from J, the junction kept 11 bases outside the gene matches. The CDR3 runs 17 residues.

Concerning this clone itself: The read ends 3 residues early relative to the CDR3; the germline J gene fills the gap. The chain recombines TRBV7-8 with TRBJ2-3, with 12 bases fitting TRBD2. CDR3 size: 17 residues. V lost 2 bases to trimming and J lost 2 bases; unmatched junction nucleotides: 5. Germline lookup yields CDR1 SGHVS and CDR2 FQNEAQ. The DNA read from the CDR3 is TGTGCCAGCAGCTTATATCCTAGCGGGGGGGCCACAGATACG. As protein: CASSLYPSGGATDT. The entire CDR3 protein reads CASSLYPSGGATDTQYF.

Points on this clone: The read gets to within 3 residues of the CDR3 end, and the germline J gene fills in the rest. The chain combines TRBV24-1 with TRBJ2-7; the D gene is possibly TRBD1 (6 bases). The CDR3 is made up of 16 amino acids. Trimming took off 2 bases at V and 0 bases at J, with 13 bases between the two ends. The V gene's germline CDR1 is KGHDR and CDR2 SFDVKD. The DNA read from the CDR3 is TGTGCCACCAGTGATTCTCGACAGGTGAACTCCTACGAG. This codes for CATSDSRQVNSYE. The full CDR3 protein is CATSDSRQVNSYEQYF.

A note on this clone: The read gets to within 3 residues of the CDR3 end, and the germline J gene fills in the rest. The genes are TRBV18 and TRBJ1-2; D call uncertain. The CDR3 has 16 amino acids. CDR1 KGHSH and CDR2 LQKENI come from the germline V gene. The CDR3 sequence is CASSPFPRGKNNDYTF. The CDR3 bases that were read are TGTGCCAGCTCACCATTCCCGCGGGGAAAAAACAACGAC.

The sequenced CDR3 bases are TGCAGCGTTGGTGTGGCGGCTCTCGAA. As protein: CSVGVAALE. The entire CDR3 sequence reads CSVGVAALEAFF. The chain carries TRBV29-1 and TRBJ1-1; D is unresolved. The read finishes 3 residues shy of the CDR3 end, and the germline J gene is used to complete it. This CDR3 spans 12 amino acids. Germline CDR1 reads SQVTM; CDR2 reads ANQGSEA. The full variable domain, completed using reference TRBV29-1 and TRBJ1-1, is SAVISQKPSRDICQRGTSLTIQCQVDSQVTMMFWYRQQPGQSLTLIATANQGSEATYESGFVIDKFPISRPNLTFSTLTVSNMSPEDSSIYLCSVGVAALEAFFGQGTRLTVV.

To note about this clone: The read stops 3 residues short of the end of the CDR3; the missing end is completed from the germline J gene. The chain links TRBV7-9 to TRBJ1-1; 7 nucleotides line up with TRBD1. The CDR3 totals 14 residues. V shed 5 bases, J shed 1 base, and the junction held 4 bases outside the gene matches. CDR1 is SEHNR, CDR2 FQNEAQ, per germline (reference sequence). The CDR3: CASSPGTANTEAFF. The sequenced CDR3 bases are TGTGCCAGCAGCCCAGGGACAGCGAACACTGAA. Full variable domain (outside the CDR3, taken from reference TRBV7-9 and TRBJ1-1): DTGVSQNPRHKITKRGQNVTFRCDPISEHNRLYWYRQTLGQGPEFLTYFQNEAQLEKSRLLSDRFSAERPKGSFSTLEIQRTEQGDSAMYLCASSPGTANTEAFFGQGTRLTVV.